This T cell receptor (beta chain) was profiled in a study of beta chain features in type 1 diabetes. Across the study: Regarding age, gender and cell yields, patients proved similar to healthy donors.

Investigators reverse transcribed all isolated RNA, so they sequenced expressed TCRB transcripts. Average reads for naive, central memory and regulatory T cell samples were several million. Some clones are missing from TCRdb's copy, which holds only in-frame ones; the method was immunoSEQ multiplex PCR. The sample gives approximately 140,000 clones, roughly 10% of which show up once; less than 0.85% is in the top ten. With V trimmed by 4 bases and J by 6 bases, 12 bases remained unmatched. The CDR3 covers 16 residues. In germline, CDR1 is SGHDN, CDR2 FVKESK. This clone came up many times. The antigen is unknown. Study outcomes and limitations: All four CD4+ subsets from Type 1 diabetes patients carried moderately but significantly shorter TCRB CDR3s. Naive, central memory and Treg TCRB repertoires appeared more alike in patients than in healthy donors.

The TCR originated in a middle-aged woman in good health. This chain uses TRBV14 with TRBJ2-1; 7 bases agree with TRBD1. Material: central memory CD4+ T cells from blood. CDR3 DNA: TGTGCCAGCAGCCGGCCGGGACAGTTTCTCCTCAATGAGCAGTTCTTC. This encodes CASSRPGQFLLNEQFF. The full variable domain, rest sourced from reference TRBV14 and TRBJ2-1, is EAGVTQFPSHSVIEKGQTVTLRCDPISGHDNLYWYRRVMGKEIKFLLHFVKESKQDESGMPNNRFLAERTGGTYSTLKVQPAELEDSGVYFCASSRPGQFLLNEQFFGPGTRLTVL.